At least ten counts were recorded for the clone carrying this T cell receptor (beta chain). Its antigen remains unknown. Germline V CDR1 and CDR2: SNHLY, FYNNEI. The CDR3 is 14 amino acids. The V end was cut by 6 bases, the J end by 8 bases, with 17 bases between. This record comes from a study of regulatory T cells in long-lasting Graves disease. Study outcomes and limitations: The TCR repertoire of persistent Graves' patients was less diverse than that of newly diagnosed ones.

Stated time point: newly diagnosed GD, antithyroid drugs for less than 3 months. The TCR library was prepared using RNA isolated from PBMCs. HTBI primers from iRepertoire and Arm-PCR of CDR3 regions yielded the TCR beta libraries. From the multiplex PCR reads, TCRdb called clonotypes with MiXCR, one entry per CDR3 protein. This table has about 540,000 distinct CDR3 sequences, around an eighth appearing once. This same sample was also taken into another study, of T cells in Graves' hyperthyroidism and ophthalmopathy. That paper states: Patients counted as stable if ophthalmopathy did not develop within 18 months. Exclusion of a patient resulted from uncontrolled infection, other autoimmune disease, pregnancy or lactation. Using the HTBI primer set, a first-round RT-PCR was run on the TCR CDR3.

The sequence was collected from a man aged 25-45 years with Graves disease. Here the sequenced sample was peripheral blood mononuclear cells (PBMCs), taken at new diagnosis, from a patient treated with antithyroid drugs. The chain employs TRBV2 and TRBJ2-4; D is possibly TRBD1 (6 bases). CDR3 bases: TGTGCCAGCAGGGTAGGCCCGACAGGATACATTCAGTACTTC. Translated: CASRVGPTGYIQYF.